This T cell receptor (beta chain) was documented in a study of blood T cell repertoires in COVID-19. Study-wide background: Sites in the United States, Italy and Spain provided acute and convalescent COVID-19 samples. T cells, B-cell-depleted T cells, or PBMCs provided the cDNA or gDNA that served as material.

V shed 5 bases, J shed 7 bases, and the junction held 10 bases outside the gene matches. CDR1 is LNHNV, CDR2 YYDKDF, per germline (reference sequence). The CDR3 spans 14 residues. This clone was seen more than once but under ten times. In the study's own analysis: Amplification from reference gene primers served as the basis for estimated nucleated cell counts. TCRdb's copy holds only in-frame clones and misses some; the assay was immunoSEQ multiplex PCR. V and J calls and clone size are as listed in that table; D and trimming were resolved from the DNA. The sample lists around 100,000 clones, around four fifths occurring once.

Sequenced input: peripheral blood. V usage is TRBV15 and J usage is TRBJ1-2; 7 bases match TRBD1. The receptor was isolated from a woman aged 40 to 50 with acute or convalescent COVID-19. In DNA form, the CDR3 reads TGTGCCACCAGCCCTCAGGGGGACACTCTTGGCTACACCTTC. Translated: CATSPQGDTLGYTF.